This note documents a single TCR beta chain sequence. Its antigen is not known. Trimming took off 4 bases at V and 6 bases at J, with 18 bases between the two ends. This CDR3 has 16 residues. Germline lookup yields CDR1 MGHDK and CDR2 SYGVNS. These data belong to a study of cytomegalovirus exposure and HLA in healthy donors. Method: immunoSEQ multiplex PCR; TCRdb's copy keeps in-frame clones and lacks some. The table includes 200,000 to 250,000 clones, around 90% detected once. Findings of the study overall: It was reported that the classifier diagnosed cytomegalovirus status with high specificity and sensitivity in both the original and validation cohorts.

The J gene is TRBJ2-2, the V gene TRBV25-1, with D possibly TRBD2 on 6 matching bases. Material: PBMCs. This receptor was taken from a woman aged 18-29 years in good health and CMV-seronegative. The CDR3 spells CASSGGSSDKPGELFF. CDR3 nucleotide sequence: TGTGCCAGCAGTGGGGGCTCTAGCGATAAACCCGGGGAGCTGTTTTTT.